A single sample is the source of the 14 T cell receptor beta chains below, sequenced in a study of T cell repertoires in cytomegalovirus infection. These TCRs are of unknown antigen specificity. TCRdb itself ran the reads through MiXCR, one entry per CDR3 protein. Of about 120,000 distinct CDR3 sequences listed, about 30% are singletons. The sequenced sample was CD8+ T cells from cultured PBMCs, obtained from culture after CMV antigen stimulation. The origin of the receptors is a human donor in good health (CMV status not recorded). Some clones in this sample may be carry-over from other donors' samples.

The chain has TRBV7-9 and TRBJ2-3; 7 bases are shared with TRBD2. The CDR3 has 16 residues. V lost 7 bases, J lost 1 base, and 11 bases stayed unmatched. Germline V gives CDR1 SEHNR, CDR2 FQNEAQ (reference sequence). This chain's CDR3 is CASNPLAVEGTDTQYF. CDR3 nucleotides: TGTGCCAGCAACCCTCTAGCGGTCGAGGGCACAGATACGCAGTATTTT.

Remarks on this clonotype: A much bigger clone sits one base away, suggesting this may be a read error. The gene calls are TRBV5-6 and TRBJ2-3; tentatively, D is TRBD1 or TRBD2 (5 bases each). CDR3 size: 16 residues. V gave up 2 bases and J gave up 0 bases, with 13 bases separating them. In germline, CDR1 is SGHDT, CDR2 YYEEEE. The CDR3 nucleotides are TGTGCCAGCAGCTTCTTGGGACGGGTGAGCACAGATACGCAGTATTTT. Protein: CASSFLGRVSTDTQYF.

CDR3 sequence: CASSYRDLYEQYF. CDR3 nucleotide sequence: TGTGCCAGCAGCTACCGGGACCTCTACGAGCAGTACTTC. The chain joins TRBV7-9 to TRBJ2-7; D is tentatively TRBD1 or TRBD2 (5 bases each). CDR3 length: 13 residues. CDR1 and CDR2 (germline): SEHNR, FQNEAQ (reference sequence). V lost 4 bases, J lost 3 bases, and 10 bases lay in between.

This clonotype was seen only a few times. The CDR3 DNA follows: TGTGCCAGCAGCTTAGTGCCCCCAGGGGTAGTAAATGAGCAGTTCTTC. Amino acid sequence: CASSLVPPGVVNEQFF. The chain combines TRBV7-2 with TRBJ2-1, with D perhaps matching TRBD1 (6 bases). Germline V gene data show CDR1 as SGHTA and CDR2 as FQGNSA. Trimming shortened V by 1 base and J by 7 bases, and 17 bases separated the two germline ends. This CDR3 has 16 residues.

CDR3 in amino acids: CAISESRTGRWDSPLHF. The CDR3, as DNA: TGTGCCATCAGTGAGTCCAGGACAGGTAGATGGGATTCACCCCTCCACTTT. V is TRBV10-3 and J is TRBJ1-6; 7 bases map to TRBD1. Germline V lookup: CDR1 ENHRY, CDR2 SYGVKD. The trim removed 0 bases at V and 8 bases at J, leaving 10 bases unmatched. This CDR3 has 17 amino acids.

This clonotype was observed a few times. The rearrangement links TRBV5-4 to TRBJ1-1; the D gene is possibly TRBD1 (6 bases). Germline V gene data show CDR1 as SGHNT and CDR2 as YYREEE (reference sequence). The V gene lost 7 bases and the J gene lost 1 base, with 8 bases spanning the gap. The CDR3 is 12 residues long. The CDR3 DNA is TGTGCCAGCCTAGGGGGGAACACTGAAGCTTTCTTT. It codes for CASLGGNTEAFF. Full variable domain (rest looked up from reference TRBV5-4 and TRBJ1-1): ETGVTQSPTHLIKTRGQQVTLRCSSQSGHNTVSWYQQALGQGPQFIFQYYREEENGRGNFPPRFSGLQFPNYSSELNVNALELDDSALYLCASLGGNTEAFFGQGTRLTVV.

This clonotype was detected many times. This chain connects TRBV7-6 to TRBJ2-1; TRBD2 might be the D (5 bases). V was cut by 0 bases and J by 4 bases, with 7 bases left in between. There are 14 residues in the CDR3. The V gene's germline CDR1 is SGHVS and CDR2 FNYEAQ. DNA for the CDR3: TGTGCCAGCAGCTTAGCGGGAGCGTACAATGAGCAGTTCTTC. This gives the protein CASSLAGAYNEQFF.

This chain joins TRBV11-3 and TRBJ2-3, with 7 bases matching TRBD2. CDR3 size: 15 residues. Germline V CDR1 and CDR2: SGHNT, YENEEA. V was clipped by 6 bases and J by 1 base; unmatched bases: 7. In DNA form, the CDR3 reads TGTGCCAGCAGTCTCACTAGCGACCGCACAGATACGCAGTATTTT. As protein: CASSLTSDRTDTQYF. The complete variable domain, with remaining parts taken from reference TRBV11-3 and TRBJ2-3, reads EAGVVQSPRYKIIEKKQPVAFWCNPISGHNTLYWYLQNLGQGPELLIRYENEEAVDDSQLPKDRFSAERLKGVDSTLKIQPAELGDSAVYLCASSLTSDRTDTQYFGPGTRLTVL.

The chain is built from TRBV7-6 and TRBJ1-1; no firm D call. The V and J ends lost 3 bases and 8 bases respectively, with 13 bases between them. Germline CDR1 and CDR2: SGHVS and FNYEAQ. The CDR3 has 13 amino acids. This CDR3 is CASSFQYGGEAFF. The CDR3 nucleotides are TGTGCCAGCAGCTTCCAATACGGAGGCGAAGCTTTCTTT. The whole variable domain, filled in from reference TRBV7-6 and TRBJ1-1, reads GAGVSQSPRYKVTKRGQDVALRCDPISGHVSLYWYRQALGQGPEFLTYFNYEAQQDKSGLPNDRFSAERPEGSISTLTIQRTEQRDSAMYRCASSFQYGGEAFFGQGTRLTVV.

This chain links TRBV20-1 with TRBJ1-1; D gene unclear. This CDR3 contains 12 residues. Trimming removed 5 bases at V and 3 bases at J, with 10 bases between. The germline V gene has CDR1 DFQATT and CDR2 SNEGSKA (reference sequence). CDR3 in DNA: TGCAGTGCTTTAGGAGGTTACACTGAAGCTTTCTTT. Encoded protein: CSALGGYTEAFF.

Worth noting for this clonotype: A read error is possible here, since a much larger clone lies one base away. This chain uses TRBV6-6 with TRBJ1-1; unclear D gene. The V end lost 5 bases, the J end lost 6 bases, and 13 bases lay between the germline ends. This CDR3 region has 13 residues. Germline V CDR1 and CDR2: MNHNY, SVGAGI (reference sequence). The CDR3 loop reads CASSKIAGAEAFF. Here the CDR3 DNA reads TGTGCCAGCAGTAAAATAGCGGGCGCTGAAGCTTTCTTT.

This clonotype appeared many times. This chain links TRBV4-2 with TRBJ1-3; D not certain. The CDR3 runs to 15 residues. CDR1 and CDR2 (germline): LGHNA, YNFKEQ. The V and J ends lost 1 base and 1 base respectively, with 8 bases between them. The CDR3 region has the DNA TGTGCCAGCAGCCAAGGCGAGGGATCTGGAAACACCATATATTTT. Translating gives CASSQGEGSGNTIYF.

This clonotype has just a few counts. V gene TRBV28 combines with J gene TRBJ2-5, with TRBD1 as a possible D gene (5 bases). Germline lookup yields CDR1 MDHEN and CDR2 SYDVKM. The CDR3 runs to 13 residues. V lost 3 bases to trimming and J lost 1 base, with 6 bases between them. The DNA of the CDR3 is TGTGCCAGCAGTTTGGGGCTCCAAGAGACCCAGTACTTC. As protein: CASSLGLQETQYF.

This chain links TRBV7-2 with TRBJ2-2; D gene ambiguous. CDR3 size: 15 residues. In germline, CDR1 is SGHTA, CDR2 FQGNSA. V lost 0 bases, J lost 4 bases, and 9 bases lay in between. CDR3 in DNA: TGTGCCAGCAGCTTAGCTTTGGTTTCCACCGGGGAGCTGTTTTTT. Protein product: CASSLALVSTGELFF.